This entry is about one T cell receptor beta chain. The CDR3 has 14 amino acids. V was trimmed by 3 bases and J by 1 base, leaving 10 bases between them. CDR1 and CDR2 from the germline V gene are SGHRS and YFSETQ. These data come from a study of blood T cell repertoires in COVID-19. Study-level background: COVID-19 samples from acute and convalescent phases originated in the United States, Italy and Spain. PBMCs, B-cell-depleted T cells, or T cells were the source of the cDNA or gDNA that made up the material.

As processed by the authors: Amplification of reference gene primers provided the estimated nucleated cell counts. Clones were read by immunoSEQ multiplex PCR, and TCRdb kept only the in-frame ones, dropping some. The V and J calls and clone size come from that table; D and trimming were worked out from the DNA. The sample gives approximately 77,000 clones, approximately 88% of which show up once; around 7.3% is in the top ten. The sequence was collected from a woman aged 80 or over with acute or convalescent COVID-19. The chain is built from TRBV5-1 and TRBJ1-1, with D uncertain. Sequenced: peripheral blood. The CDR3 here is CASSSGGWNTEAFF. In nucleotides, the CDR3 is TGCGCCAGCAGCTCAGGAGGTTGGAACACTGAAGCTTTCTTT.